What follows are 30 T cell receptor beta chains derived from one specimen sequenced in a study of human T cells and chemical hapten exposure. The time point: patch test 1, 2 weeks after DPC sensitization. The sample's treatment: therapeutic diphenylcyclopropenone sensitization with weekly scalp DPC. From the RACE reads, TCRdb called clonotypes with MiXCR, one entry per CDR3 protein. The sample has 180,000 or so distinct CDR3 sequences, around 24% seen once. Sequenced here: whole blood, sampled in connection with sensitization to the hapten diphenylcyclopropenone (DPC). The receptors originated from a woman aged 45 to 65 with alopecia areata. Some clones in this sample may be carry-over from other donors' samples.

The V and J genes are TRBV5-1 and TRBJ1-1; possible D gene TRBD1, 5 bases. Looked up from germline, CDR1 is SGHRS and CDR2 is YFSETQ. CDR3 length: 14 residues. Deletions cut 4 bases from V and 4 bases from J, with 14 bases between. CDR3 in amino acids: CASSRGAGFTEAFF. CDR3 sequence (DNA): TGCGCCAGCAGCCGGGGTGCAGGGTTCACTGAAGCTTTCTTT. The full variable domain, in which reference TRBV5-1 and TRBJ1-1 provide the parts outside the CDR3, is KAGVTQTPRYLIKTRGQQVTLSCSPISGHRSVSWYQQTPGQGLQFLFEYFSETQRNKGNFPGRFSGRQFSNSRSEMNVSTLELGDSALYLCASSRGAGFTEAFFGQGTRLTVV.

The rearrangement uses TRBV2 and TRBJ1-1; D is unclear. In germline, CDR1 is SNHLY, CDR2 FYNNEI. V dropped 6 bases and J dropped 6 bases, with 11 bases sitting between them. There are 12 residues in the CDR3. CDR3 DNA: TGTGCCAGCAGGGCCAGCGCTTCTGAAGCTTTCTTT. This encodes CASRASASEAFF.

The gene calls are TRBV12-3 or TRBV12-4 and TRBJ2-7; D ambiguous. CDR3 length: 13 residues. Trimming took off 2 bases at V and 3 bases at J, with 8 bases between the two ends. The CDR3 spells CASSLRVVYEQYF. CDR3 bases: TGTGCCAGCAGTTTACGGGTTGTCTACGAGCAGTACTTC.

This chain connects TRBV6-7 to TRBJ2-1; 8 nucleotides align to TRBD2. TRBV6-7 qualifies as an ORF whose function is uncertain. The CDR3 consists of 13 residues. V lost 8 bases to trimming and J lost 7 bases; unmatched junction nucleotides: 7. CDR3 in DNA: TGTGCCAGCCCCCCGTCGGGGGGGAATGAGCAGTTCTTC. Its protein product is CASPPSGGNEQFF.

This clonotype has a handful of counts. CDR3 DNA sequence: TGTGCCATCAGGCCGGGACCCCCGGACGGCGGGGAGCTGTTTTTT. This encodes CAIRPGPPDGGELFF. V is TRBV10-3 and J is TRBJ2-2; D is perhaps TRBD1 or TRBD2 (5 bases each). The germline V gene encodes CDR1 ENHRY and CDR2 SYGVKD. V was cut by 6 bases and J by 7 bases, with 18 bases left in between. The CDR3 loop spans 15 amino acids.

The V gene is TRBV10-3, the J gene TRBJ2-3; 8 bases match TRBD2. Germline CDR1 ENHRY, CDR2 SYGVKD. The CDR3 runs to 16 residues. V shed 6 bases and J 0 bases; nucleotides not matched to a gene: 8. The CDR3 region has the DNA TGTGCCATCAGGGTTAAGGCTAGCGGGAGCACAGATACGCAGTATTTT. This codes for CAIRVKASGSTDTQYF.

V and J are TRBV10-3 and TRBJ1-2; 8 bases match TRBD1. This CDR3 region has 12 residues. The V gene's germline CDR1 is ENHRY and CDR2 SYGVKD. The J segment lost 8 bases and the V segment lost 2 bases, leaving 1 base of the junction unmatched. The CDR3 here is CAISEDRGGYTF. For the CDR3, the DNA is TGTGCCATCAGTGAGGACAGGGGCGGCTACACCTTC.

The table lists this clonotype with a count of one. This rearrangement joins TRBV11-2 to TRBJ1-5; tentative D call: TRBD1 (6 bases). Germline loops: CDR1 SGHAT, CDR2 FQNNGV. Trimming pared 1 base from V and 6 bases from J, leaving 10 bases between. This CDR3 contains 14 residues. The CDR3 coding sequence is TGTGCCAGCAGCTTAGTAGGGGGGGGTCAGCCCCAGCATTTT. Its translation is CASSLVGGGQPQHF.

In its sample, this clonotype was seen a few times. The chain has TRBV6-6 and TRBJ1-2; D is uncertain. V was trimmed by 0 bases and J by 6 bases, leaving 11 bases between them. The germline CDR1 and CDR2 sequences are MNHNY and SVGAGI (reference sequence). The length of the CDR3 is 14 residues. CDR3 loop: CASSYSRETDGYTF. CDR3 sequence (DNA): TGTGCCAGCAGTTACTCGAGGGAAACGGATGGCTACACCTTC.

This chain connects TRBV19 to TRBJ1-2; a possible D gene is TRBD1 (5 bases). Germline V gene sequence: CDR1 LNHDA, CDR2 SQIVND (reference sequence). The V end lost 0 bases, the J end lost 8 bases, and 7 bases lay between the germline ends. This CDR3 has 12 residues. The CDR3 DNA reads TGTGCCAGTAGTATAGATCGGACAGGCTACACCTTC. Encoded protein: CASSIDRTGYTF.

The CDR3, as DNA: TGCAGCGGCCGACTAGTTTCGTACAATGAGCAGTTCTTC. This codes for CSGRLVSYNEQFF. This chain uses TRBV29-1 with TRBJ2-1; possibly TRBD2 for D (6 bases). The V end was cut by 7 bases, the J end by 4 bases, with 14 bases between. The CDR3 has 13 amino acids. Germline assignment: CDR1 SQVTM and CDR2 ANQGSEA.

A note on this clonotype: A much larger clone differs by one base, so this may be a read error. J is TRBJ2-7 and V is TRBV7-9; perhaps TRBD2 as D (5 bases). Germline V CDR1 and CDR2: SEHNR, FQNEAQ (reference sequence). CDR3 length: 15 residues. The ends were cut back, 5 bases at V and 7 bases at J, with 21 bases in the middle. The CDR3 DNA sequence: TGTGCCAGCAGCCTACCTAGCTGGAGAGTGAGGGAGCAGTACTTC. Protein sequence: CASSLPSWRVREQYF. Filled out from reference TRBV7-9 and TRBJ2-7, the complete variable domain reads DTGVSQNPRHKITKRGQNVTFRCDPISEHNRLYWYRQTLGQGPEFLTYFQNEAQLEKSRLLSDRFSAERPKGSFSTLEIQRTEQGDSAMYLCASSLPSWRVREQYFGPGTRLTVT.

The J gene is TRBJ2-7, the V gene TRBV9, with 7 bases aligning to TRBD2. Losses at the gene ends were 0 bases for V and 5 bases for J; bases not matched to a gene: 5. Germline lookup yields CDR1 SGDLS and CDR2 YYNGEE. The CDR3 runs to 14 residues. The CDR3 is CASSVDGLVHEQYF. Here the CDR3 DNA reads TGTGCCAGCAGCGTAGATGGACTAGTCCACGAGCAGTACTTC.

This clonotype has a handful of counts. The J gene is TRBJ2-7, the V gene TRBV4-2, with D possibly matching TRBD1 (6 bases). V lost 1 base to trimming and J lost 5 bases, with 12 bases between them. CDR3 size: 14 residues. Germline-derived CDR1 and CDR2 are LGHNA and YNFKEQ. CDR3 region: CASSQVQGRDEQYF. In DNA, the CDR3 is TGTGCCAGCAGCCAAGTACAGGGTCGCGACGAGCAGTACTTC.

The chain carries TRBV5-1 and TRBJ2-5; D not certain. Germline V gene data show CDR1 as SGHRS and CDR2 as YFSETQ. This CDR3 has 13 amino acids. V dropped 6 bases and J dropped 2 bases, with 11 bases sitting between them. The CDR3 reads CASKPGGQETQYF. CDR3 nucleotides: TGCGCCAGCAAGCCTGGCGGACAAGAGACCCAGTACTTC.

This clonotype was observed a handful of times. The chain recombines TRBV29-1 with TRBJ2-1, with TRBD2 matching over 11 bases. Germline CDR1 is SQVTM and CDR2 is ANQGSEA. The ends lost 3 bases at V and 2 bases at J; junction bases unmatched: 3. This CDR3 spans 15 amino acids. The CDR3 protein is CSVDTSGSTYNEQFF. In DNA form, the CDR3 reads TGCAGCGTTGATACTAGCGGGAGTACCTACAATGAGCAGTTCTTC.

The chain is built from TRBV20-1 and TRBJ1-2, with a tentative D call TRBD1 (6 bases). The germline V gene encodes CDR1 DFQATT and CDR2 SNEGSKA (reference sequence). The CDR3 consists of 12 residues. The V end lost 5 bases, the J end lost 1 base, and 8 bases lay between the germline ends. Here the CDR3 DNA reads TGCAGTGCTGGGACACTTAACTATGGCTACACCTTC. It translates to CSAGTLNYGYTF.

The chain has TRBV20-1 and TRBJ2-3; TRBD2 matches 7 bases. The CDR3 covers 16 residues. Germline V gene lookup returns CDR1 DFQATT and CDR2 SNEGSKA (reference sequence). The V gene end was trimmed by 2 bases and the J gene end by 2 bases; junction bases not matched to a gene: 10. The CDR3 reads CSARPLASGNTDTQYF. Here the CDR3 DNA reads TGCAGTGCTAGACCCCTCGCTAGCGGAAACACAGATACGCAGTATTTT.

This clonotype has only a few counts. This chain uses TRBV29-1 with TRBJ2-5; 7 nucleotides line up with TRBD2. The CDR3 contains 12 residues. V lost 5 bases and J lost 4; bases outside the gene matches: 4. Germline values: CDR1 SQVTM, CDR2 ANQGSEA. The CDR3 loop is CSVSWGGETQYF. CDR3 bases: TGCAGCGTTAGTTGGGGGGGAGAGACCCAGTACTTC.

Only a few counts were recorded for this clonotype. The chain recombines TRBV29-1 with TRBJ1-4, with 8 nucleotides matching TRBD1. This CDR3 spans 13 amino acids. Germline V gene sequence: CDR1 SQVTM, CDR2 ANQGSEA. Trimming removed 6 bases from V and 5 bases from J; junction bases left unmatched: 5. This CDR3 reads CSVTDRVNEKLFF. CDR3 nucleotides: TGCAGCGTGACGGACAGGGTGAATGAAAAACTGTTTTTT.

The J gene is TRBJ1-1, the V gene TRBV29-1; 7 nucleotides agree with TRBD1. Trimming cost V 4 bases and J 2 bases; bases outside gene matches: 7. Per germline, CDR1 SQVTM and CDR2 ANQGSEA. The CDR3 sequence is 14 residues long. CDR3 amino acids: CSVGEGAGNTEAFF. In DNA form, the CDR3 reads TGCAGCGTTGGGGAGGGGGCAGGAAACACTGAAGCTTTCTTT.

Only a few counts were recorded for this clonotype. This chain uses TRBV7-2 with TRBJ2-3, with 8 bases fitting TRBD2. The V gene's germline CDR1 is SGHTA and CDR2 FQGNSA. This CDR3 is built from 15 residues. Trimming at V came to 5 bases and at J to 5 bases, leaving 9 bases not matched to a gene. This CDR3 reads CASSPPGRERDTQYF. For the CDR3, the DNA is TGTGCCAGCAGCCCCCCCGGGAGGGAGCGAGATACGCAGTATTTT.

The chain couples TRBV5-1 to TRBJ2-3; weak D call: TRBD2 (6 bases). Germline V gene lookup returns CDR1 SGHRS and CDR2 YFSETQ. Trimming took 3 bases from V and 1 from J, leaving 18 bases between them. CDR3 length equals 17 residues. CDR3: CASSYNGRPSGTDTQYF. Here the CDR3 DNA reads TGCGCCAGCAGCTACAACGGCCGGCCTAGCGGCACAGATACGCAGTATTTT.

This rearrangement joins TRBV27 to TRBJ2-5; 8 bases are a match to TRBD1. CDR3 length equals 15 residues. The V gene end was trimmed by 5 bases and the J gene end by 3 bases; junction bases not matched to a gene: 8. Looked up from germline, CDR1 is MNHEY and CDR2 is SMNVEV (reference sequence). The CDR3 sequence: CASSPRTGMEETQYF. CDR3 DNA: TGTGCCAGCAGTCCGAGGACAGGGATGGAAGAGACCCAGTACTTC.

This clonotype has more than one count but fewer than ten. This chain uses TRBV7-9 with TRBJ1-4; D not certain. The CDR3 is 14 amino acids. Germline CDR1 and CDR2: SEHNR and FQNEAQ (reference sequence). Deletions cut 5 bases from V and 7 bases from J, with 14 bases between. DNA of the CDR3: TGTGCCAGCAGCGTCCTTGTACAAGGTGAAAAACTGTTTTTT. It translates to CASSVLVQGEKLFF.

In its sample, this clonotype was seen a few times. The CDR3 loop is CASSNPTMQGGTYEQYF. The CDR3 DNA reads TGTGCCAGCAGCAACCCTACGATGCAGGGCGGTACCTACGAGCAGTACTTC. This chain connects TRBV21-1 to TRBJ2-7; the D segment call TRBD1 is taken from the table without a DNA check. TRBV21-1 is a listed pseudogene. CDR3 length: 17 residues.

The chain joins TRBV6-4 to TRBJ2-1; TRBD2 matches at 7 bases. CDR3 length equals 16 residues. V lost 3 bases, J lost 3 bases, and 8 bases stayed unmatched. Germline V gives CDR1 MRHNA, CDR2 SNTAGT. The CDR3, as DNA: TGTGCCAGCAGTGAGTTGGCGGGAGCCTTCTACAATGAGCAGTTCTTC. Its translation: CASSELAGAFYNEQFF.

This clonotype was picked up a small number of times. The chain has TRBV5-1 and TRBJ2-3; D remains ambiguous. V was cut by 4 bases and J by 0 bases, with 15 bases left in between. The CDR3 runs 16 residues. Germline assignment: CDR1 SGHRS and CDR2 YFSETQ. The chain's CDR3 is CASSPTLSSSTDTQYF. Written as DNA, the CDR3 is TGCGCCAGCAGCCCGACTCTCAGTTCTAGCACAGATACGCAGTATTTT.

This chain links TRBV20-1 with TRBJ2-1, with 8 positions matching TRBD2. The germline V gene encodes CDR1 DFQATT and CDR2 SNEGSKA (reference sequence). With 6 bases clipped from V and 7 bases from J, the junction kept 11 bases outside the gene matches. The CDR3 is 14 residues long. The CDR3 coding sequence is TGCAGTGCCCCCTCGGGGACTAGGCGGAATGAGCAGTTCTTC. Translating it yields CSAPSGTRRNEQFF.

The sample holds many counts of this clonotype. The chain is built from TRBV29-1 and TRBJ2-6; D perhaps matches TRBD1 (6 bases). Per the germline V gene, CDR1 is SQVTM and CDR2 is ANQGSEA. V was pared by 5 bases and J by 3 bases, with 11 bases between. The CDR3 covers 14 residues. CDR3 loop: CSVRQEYGANVLTF. The CDR3 DNA reads TGCAGCGTTCGACAGGAATATGGGGCCAACGTCCTGACTTTC.